What follows are 17 T cell receptor beta chains derived from one specimen sequenced in a study of T-cell memory formation after mild COVID-19. TCRdb recomputed calls from the 5' RACE reads with MiXCR, one row per CDR3 protein. In the table there are roughly 250,000 distinct CDR3 sequences, 15% to 20% of which are singletons. The sample was PBMCs or a T cell subset sorted from them (not recorded which). The receptors originated from a young man who had mild COVID-19 (a few samples of this study predate the infection). Cell type and time point are not known.

This clonotype was detected only a few times. The V gene is TRBV12-3 or TRBV12-4, the J gene TRBJ1-2, with D tentatively TRBD1 (5 bases). V lost 7 bases to trimming and J lost 1 base, with 16 bases between them. This CDR3 comprises 15 residues. The CDR3: CASTPGHNFNYGYTF. In DNA, the CDR3 is TGTGCCAGCACCCCTGGACATAATTTTAACTATGGCTACACCTTC.

This clonotype came up a few times. This sequence joins TRBV7-2 and TRBJ1-1; 8 bases are shared with TRBD1. In germline, CDR1 is SGHTA, CDR2 FQGNSA. Trimming cost V 2 bases and J 1 base; bases outside gene matches: 9. There are 17 residues in the CDR3. The CDR3 region has the DNA TGTGCCAGCAGCTTATACGCCGTGACAGGGGCGAACACTGAAGCTTTCTTT. Amino acids: CASSLYAVTGANTEAFF.

The rearrangement joins TRBV20-1 to TRBJ2-7; D not resolved. Germline V gives CDR1 DFQATT, CDR2 SNEGSKA (reference sequence). Trimming left V 0 bases short and J 0 bases short, with 9 bases between. This CDR3 has 14 amino acids. The CDR3 sequence: CSARDLEISYEQYF. The CDR3 bases are TGCAGTGCTAGAGATCTCGAGATCTCCTACGAGCAGTACTTC.

The sample holds many counts of this clonotype. The V call is TRBV7-2, the J call TRBJ2-7, with 9 nucleotides matching TRBD2. Germline V gene data show CDR1 as SGHTA and CDR2 as FQGNSA. The CDR3 has 14 residues. The trim removed 3 bases at V and 2 bases at J, leaving 2 bases unmatched. CDR3 in DNA: TGTGCCAGCAGCTTGAGCGGGGGGACCTACGAGCAGTACTTC. This translates into CASSLSGGTYEQYF.

This clonotype has just a few counts. The chain links TRBV7-9 to TRBJ2-5; possible D gene TRBD2, 5 bases. Trimming left V 1 base short and J 4 bases short, with 10 bases between. CDR3 length equals 14 residues. Germline CDR1 and CDR2: SEHNR and FQNEAQ (reference sequence). The CDR3 reads CASSLGGLGETQYF. The CDR3 coding sequence is TGTGCCAGCAGCTTAGGCGGGCTTGGAGAGACCCAGTACTTC.

The sample holds a few counts of this clonotype. The chain joins TRBV6-5 to TRBJ1-2, with TRBD1 as a possible D gene (5 bases). V shed 2 bases and J shed 3 bases, with 10 bases lying between them. The CDR3 length is 14 residues. Germline lookup yields CDR1 MNHEY and CDR2 SVGAGI. CDR3 loop: CASSYRRGDYGYTF. The CDR3 nucleotides are TGTGCCAGCAGTTACAGAAGAGGGGACTATGGCTACACCTTC.

This clonotype showed up just a few times. The chain carries TRBV20-1 and TRBJ2-1, with 9 bases that match TRBD1. The junction had 7 bases not matched to a gene; V was cut back by 4 bases and J by 3 bases. This CDR3 comprises 15 residues. The germline CDR1 and CDR2 sequences are DFQATT and SNEGSKA (reference sequence). The DNA of the CDR3 is TGCAGTGCTACTACAGGGACAGGGTTCTACAATGAGCAGTTCTTC. Amino acids: CSATTGTGFYNEQFF.

This clonotype occurred a few times. The rearrangement uses TRBV12-3 or TRBV12-4 and TRBJ1-5, with unresolved D. The V end was cut by 6 bases, the J end by 11 bases, with 14 bases between. The CDR3 is 12 residues long. The CDR3 bases are TGTGCCAGCAGCGCCCCCGAAAGGGCCCAGCATTTT. Residues: CASSAPERAQHF.

V gene TRBV7-2 combines with J gene TRBJ1-2; no definite D call. V was clipped by 1 base and J by 4 bases, with 19 bases between them. This CDR3 is 17 amino acids long. Germline V gene sequence: CDR1 SGHTA, CDR2 FQGNSA. CDR3 DNA: TGTGCCAGCAGCTTAGTTCATCTCGTGCCAGCTTCCTATGGCTACACCTTC. Residues: CASSLVHLVPASYGYTF.

The table lists this clonotype with a count of one. V gene TRBV11-3 combines with J gene TRBJ2-7; D is tentatively TRBD1 or TRBD2 (5 bases each). The CDR3 length is 14 residues. Germline V CDR1 and CDR2: SGHNT, YENEEA. V was trimmed by 1 base and J by 3 bases, leaving 10 bases between them. The CDR3 DNA is TGTGCCAGCAGCTTAGGGGACGGGATCTACGAGCAGTACTTC. Residues: CASSLGDGIYEQYF.

The V and J genes are TRBV18 and TRBJ2-5; 8 nucleotides match TRBD1. From germline, CDR1 is KGHSH and CDR2 LQKENI. CDR3 length equals 16 residues. The J segment lost 4 bases and the V segment lost 1 base, leaving 8 bases of the junction unmatched. CDR3 amino acids: CASSPRQGAGGETQYF. Written as DNA, the CDR3 is TGTGCCAGCTCACCACGGCAGGGGGCAGGAGGAGAGACCCAGTACTTC.

The chain employs TRBV5-1 and TRBJ2-3, with D possibly being TRBD1 (6 bases). The CDR3 sequence is 15 residues long. V gave up 3 bases and J gave up 4 bases, with 15 bases separating them. The germline V gene encodes CDR1 SGHRS and CDR2 YFSETQ. The CDR3 nucleotides are TGCGCCAGCAGCTACCGGACAGAGAGGTCAGATACGCAGTATTTT. Protein sequence: CASSYRTERSDTQYF.

This clonotype was counted once. This chain links TRBV5-1 with TRBJ1-2, with TRBD1 identical over 7 bases. J was trimmed by 3 bases and V by 4 bases; bases with no gene match: 9. CDR1 is SGHRS and CDR2 is YFSETQ in the germline V gene. The CDR3 is 15 amino acids. CDR3 nucleotides: TGCGCCAGCAGCCCACAGGGGCCACCAGACTATGGCTACACCTTC. Protein: CASSPQGPPDYGYTF.

The sample holds a few counts of this clonotype. The chain joins TRBV11-2 to TRBJ1-5, with D perhaps matching TRBD1 (5 bases). Trimming left V 1 base short and J 6 bases short, with 13 bases between. From germline, CDR1 is SGHAT and CDR2 FQNNGV. This CDR3 spans 15 amino acids. The DNA of the CDR3 is TGTGCCAGCAGCTTAGGCTCGACAGAGCCTCAGCCCCAGCATTTT. This codes for CASSLGSTEPQPQHF.

This clonotype has just a few counts. The rearrangement joins TRBV5-6 to TRBJ1-5; a possible D gene is TRBD1 (6 bases). This CDR3 is 15 amino acids long. V was trimmed by 1 base and J by 5 bases, leaving 13 bases between them. The germline CDR1 and CDR2 sequences are SGHDT and YYEEEE. Here the CDR3 DNA reads TGTGCCAGCAGCTTGCGGGGGCCCGGATATCAGCCCCAGCATTTT. Its translation is CASSLRGPGYQPQHF.

This clonotype was counted a few times. This chain joins TRBV7-2 and TRBJ2-2; 8 nucleotides match TRBD1. This CDR3 is built from 14 residues. V shed 5 bases, J shed 7 bases, and the junction held 6 bases outside the gene matches. Germline V gene sequence: CDR1 SGHTA, CDR2 FQGNSA. The CDR3 region is CASSRAGGGGELFF. CDR3 bases: TGTGCCAGCAGCCGGGCAGGGGGCGGCGGGGAGCTGTTTTTT.

This clonotype was found many times. The gene calls are TRBV4-1 and TRBJ2-3; TRBD2 matches at 12 bases. Germline CDR1 reads MGHRA; CDR2 reads YSYEKL. The length of the CDR3 is 19 residues. Trimming took 3 bases from V and 0 from J; bases not matched to a gene: 10. CDR3 in amino acids: CASSQILAGGPLSTDTQYF. The DNA of the CDR3 is TGCGCCAGCAGCCAGATCCTAGCGGGGGGGCCCCTTAGCACAGATACGCAGTATTTT.